Presented here are 7 T cell receptor beta chains from one specimen sequenced in a study of T cells after yellow fever vaccination. TCRdb re-analysed the 5' RACE reads in MiXCR, keeping a single row per CDR3 protein. Seen here are 350,000 to 450,000 distinct CDR3 sequences, around 20% observed once, and the top ten hold 15% to 20%. Sequenced here: PBMCs, sampled before the yellow fever booster vaccination. These receptors were collected from a man younger than 35 who received the YFV17D yellow fever vaccine.

The chain employs TRBV7-3 and TRBJ1-5; maybe TRBD1 (5 bases). Germline V gives CDR1 SGHTA, CDR2 FQGTGA. This CDR3 is 18 amino acids long. The V end was cut by 5 bases, the J end by 2 bases, with 22 bases between. The CDR3 loop is CASSPPATNGRGNQPQHF. As DNA, the CDR3 is TGTGCCAGCAGCCCGCCGGCCACCAATGGCAGGGGCAATCAGCCCCAGCATTTT.

A few counts support this clonotype. The genes are TRBV5-6 and TRBJ1-2; D is uncertain. CDR1 is SGHDT and CDR2 is YYEEEE in the germline V gene. Between the trimmed V and J ends, which lost 0 bases and 8 bases, there was a span of 17 bases. The CDR3 is made up of 15 amino acids. CDR3 sequence: CASSLGISLPGGYTF. The DNA for the CDR3 is TGTGCCAGCAGCTTGGGGATAAGCCTCCCGGGAGGCTACACCTTC.

The V gene is TRBV5-1, the J gene TRBJ2-7; 8 bases match TRBD2. This CDR3 has 16 amino acids. The germline V gene encodes CDR1 SGHRS and CDR2 YFSETQ. V shed 1 base and J 0 bases; nucleotides not matched to a gene: 6. CDR3 sequence (DNA): TGCGCCAGCAGCTTGAGTCAGCGGGGGAACTCCTACGAGCAGTACTTC. Encoded protein: CASSLSQRGNSYEQYF. Variable domain in full (rest from reference TRBV5-1 and TRBJ2-7): KAGVTQTPRYLIKTRGQQVTLSCSPISGHRSVSWYQQTPGQGLQFLFEYFSETQRNKGNFPGRFSGRQFSNSRSEMNVSTLELGDSALYLCASSLSQRGNSYEQYFGPGTRLTVT.

This chain joins TRBV29-1 and TRBJ2-6; D not certain. The CDR3 is 14 residues long. The germline V gene has CDR1 SQVTM and CDR2 ANQGSEA. The V end was cut by 7 bases, the J end by 4 bases, with 14 bases between. DNA of the CDR3: TGCAGCGCCCCGTTTGCGCCGGGGGCCAACGTCCTGACTTTC. As protein: CSAPFAPGANVLTF.

There are a few counts of this clonotype. The gene calls are TRBV7-2 and TRBJ2-7; 9 nucleotides match TRBD2. With 4 bases clipped from V and 2 bases from J, the junction kept 3 bases outside the gene matches. There are 14 residues in the CDR3. The germline CDR1 and CDR2 sequences are SGHTA and FQGNSA. The CDR3 coding sequence is TGTGCCAGCAGCTCTAGCGGGGTTCCCTACGAGCAGTACTTC. It codes for CASSSSGVPYEQYF.

This clonotype was counted between two and nine times. The chain joins TRBV20-1 to TRBJ2-3; 8 nucleotides align to TRBD1. This CDR3 has 17 residues. V trimming: 1 base; J trimming: 3 bases; junction bases outside the gene matches: 12. The V gene's germline CDR1 is DFQATT and CDR2 SNEGSKA (reference sequence). The chain's CDR3 is CSARGQGFLTRTDTQYF. As DNA, the CDR3 is TGCAGTGCTAGAGGACAGGGGTTCTTAACTAGGACAGATACGCAGTATTTT.

In its sample, this clonotype was seen a few times. This chain links TRBV12-3 or TRBV12-4 with TRBJ1-1; D is ambiguous. This CDR3 has 15 residues. The V end was cut by 6 bases, the J end by 2 bases, with 16 bases between. The CDR3 bases are TGTGCCAGCAGAACGTACGGGGAGGAAAACACTGAAGCTTTCTTT. Translation gives CASRTYGEENTEAFF.